This TCR beta chain was obtained from a study of CD8+CD57+ T cells in acquired aplastic anemia. Study-level information: Healthy donors had, on average, roughly 10 million reads for their CD4+ cells. Whole-study findings and limits: There were 25 to 35 CD8+ CDR3 sequences that occurred in both patients and controls.

Regarding this clonotype: The antigen remains undetermined.

V was trimmed by 4 bases and J by 4 bases, leaving 11 bases between them. Looked up from germline, CDR1 is DFQATT and CDR2 is SNEGSKA (reference sequence). The CDR3 runs to 14 residues. Genomic DNA constituted the template upon which TCR beta VDJ and CDR3 profiling was performed. One entry per CDR3 protein results from TCRdb running MiXCR on the reads. The sample lists 100,000 to 150,000 distinct CDR3 sequences; about 48% were seen once. The sequencing input was sorted CD4+, CD8+, or CD8+CD57+ T cells (not recorded which) from PBMCs. The sequence was collected from a human donor in good health, serving as a control. V is TRBV20-1 and J is TRBJ2-6, with a tentative D call TRBD2 (5 bases). The CDR3 region is CSAKEGSGANVLTF. CDR3 DNA sequence: TGCAGTGCTAAAGAGGGCTCCGGGGCCAACGTCCTGACTTTC.